The 23 T cell receptor beta chains below come from one sample, sequenced in a study of T cells expressing NK-cell markers. One entry per CDR3 protein, without DNA, is what TCRdb gives after re-calling the 5' RACE reads. The record lists roughly 380,000 distinct CDR3 sequences, of which the ten most abundant hold around 5.3%. The sample consisted of blood T cells: a sorted CD56 or NKG2C T cell subset, CD4+ or CD8+ T cells, or bulk PBMC T cells (not recorded which). Receptor source: a man aged 18 to 70 in good health.

The CDR3 sequence is CATQGAMGSEQFF. The V and J genes are TRBV6-6 and TRBJ2-1; TCRdb reports TRBD1, a call that lacks DNA to check it against. Germline V gene lookup returns CDR1 MNHNY and CDR2 SVGAGI (reference sequence). The CDR3 is made up of 13 amino acids.

This chain connects TRBV11-2 to TRBJ2-3; there is no DNA to check the TCRdb D call of TRBD1. The CDR3 has 16 residues. CDR1 and CDR2 from the germline V gene are SGHAT and FQNNGV. CDR3 sequence: CASSSQGTSSTDTQYF.

The V call is TRBV4-2, the J call TRBJ1-3; as DNA is missing, the TRBD1 call by TCRdb cannot be tested. The CDR3 sequence is 18 residues long. CDR1 LGHNA and CDR2 YNFKEQ come from the germline V gene. This CDR3 is CASSQKGTGTGAGNTIYF.

The J gene is TRBJ2-1, the V gene TRBV28; TCRdb selects TRBD1, and the lack of DNA leaves this call unchecked. CDR3 size: 16 residues. Germline-derived CDR1 and CDR2 are MDHEN and SYDVKM. CDR3 protein: CASSFSRAGGINEQFF. The whole variable domain, remainder taken from reference TRBV28 and TRBJ2-1, is DVKVTQSSRYLVKRTGEKVFLECVQDMDHENMFWYRQDPGLGLRLIYFSYDVKMKEKGDIPEGYSVSREKKERFSLILESASTNQTSMYLCASSFSRAGGINEQFFGPGTRLTVL.

The chain joins TRBV30 to TRBJ1-5; TCRdb's D call of TRBD1 is untestable without DNA. The CDR3 length is 16 residues. CDR1 GTSNPN and CDR2 SVGIG come from the germline V gene (reference sequence). This chain's CDR3 is CAWSRGDRAFKQPQHF.

This rearrangement joins TRBV6-5 to TRBJ2-3. Germline CDR1 MNHEY, CDR2 SVGAGI. The CDR3 extends over 17 amino acids. The CDR3 region is CASSYSYGKTSTDTQYF.

The rearrangement links TRBV18 to TRBJ1-3. The CDR3 covers 16 residues. Germline-derived CDR1 and CDR2 are KGHSH and LQKENI. The CDR3 sequence is CASSPDSVKGRNTIYF.

This chain links TRBV3-1 with TRBJ2-7. This CDR3 region has 12 residues. Germline V gene data show CDR1 as LGHDT and CDR2 as YNNKEL (reference sequence). CDR3 protein: CASSFDRYEQYF.

The chain carries TRBV6-1 and TRBJ1-2; the TCRdb D gene call, TRBD1, has no DNA to confirm it. The length of the CDR3 is 16 residues. The germline V gene encodes CDR1 MNHNS and CDR2 SASEGT. The CDR3 sequence: CASSASIGFRGYGYTF.

This sequence joins TRBV15 and TRBJ2-3; TCRdb designates TRBD2, a call that cannot be tested without DNA. Germline loops: CDR1 LNHNV, CDR2 YYDKDF (reference sequence). The CDR3 covers 14 residues. The CDR3 sequence: CATSRDFATNTQYF.

V usage is TRBV28 and J usage is TRBJ2-5; no DNA is available, so the TRBD1 call from TCRdb remains unchecked. Germline values: CDR1 MDHEN, CDR2 SYDVKM. The CDR3 sequence is 14 residues long. The CDR3 loop reads CASSTRQGRETQYF. The full variable domain, rest sourced from reference TRBV28 and TRBJ2-5, is DVKVTQSSRYLVKRTGEKVFLECVQDMDHENMFWYRQDPGLGLRLIYFSYDVKMKEKGDIPEGYSVSREKKERFSLILESASTNQTSMYLCASSTRQGRETQYFGPGTRLLVL.

The gene calls are TRBV5-1 and TRBJ2-6; absent DNA, TCRdb's TRBD2 call cannot be checked. The CDR3 sequence is 17 residues long. Per the germline V gene, CDR1 is SGHRS and CDR2 is YFSETQ. CDR3 protein: CASSSSPRSLGANVLTF.

The chain couples TRBV5-1 to TRBJ1-6. The CDR3 length is 13 residues. CDR1 is SGHRS, CDR2 YFSETQ, per germline. CDR3: CASSLGQQYPLHF.

This rearrangement joins TRBV4-2 to TRBJ2-5; TCRdb picks TRBD1, but there is no DNA to check that call. CDR1 is LGHNA and CDR2 is YNFKEQ in the germline V gene. The CDR3 has 15 residues. The CDR3 region is CASSQAPGGHETQYF.

The chain is built from TRBV6-1 and TRBJ2-2; TCRdb's D call of TRBD1 is untestable without DNA. CDR3 length equals 16 residues. Germline CDR1 is MNHNS and CDR2 is SASEGT. CDR3: CASSAPGAGNTGELFF.

V usage is TRBV6-5 and J usage is TRBJ2-1; TCRdb names TRBD2, which stays unverified in the absence of DNA. Per the germline V gene, CDR1 is MNHEY and CDR2 is SVGAGI. The CDR3 has 18 amino acids. CDR3 loop: CASSYPTSGEYSYNEQFF.

V and J are TRBV6-5 and TRBJ2-3. The CDR3 is 16 residues long. The germline CDR1 and CDR2 sequences are MNHEY and SVGAGI. Here the CDR3 reads CASRHSGLAVPDTQYF.

This chain links TRBV9 with TRBJ2-3; TCRdb selects TRBD2, and the lack of DNA leaves this call unchecked. The CDR3 is made up of 13 amino acids. CDR1 SGDLS and CDR2 YYNGEE come from the germline V gene. The CDR3 loop reads CASSVVLAGEQYF.

V usage is TRBV20-1 and J usage is TRBJ2-2; TCRdb's D call of TRBD2 is untestable without DNA. Germline-derived CDR1 and CDR2 are DFQATT and SNEGSKA (reference sequence). The CDR3 loop spans 16 amino acids. CDR3 region: CSASKKGLVNTGELFF.

This chain links TRBV5-1 with TRBJ2-1; TCRdb reports TRBD2, a call that lacks DNA to check it against. Germline V gene data show CDR1 as SGHRS and CDR2 as YFSETQ. CDR3 length equals 14 residues. The CDR3 loop is CASAGGDPYNEQFF.

The chain employs TRBV7-9 and TRBJ2-5; absent DNA, TCRdb's TRBD1 call cannot be checked. CDR1 and CDR2 (germline): SEHNR, FQNEAQ (reference sequence). The CDR3 is 15 amino acids. CDR3 in amino acids: CASSSLWGRQETQYF.

This rearrangement joins TRBV4-2 to TRBJ2-7; TCRdb proposes TRBD2, but this gene call is untestable without DNA. The CDR3 has 14 amino acids. Germline V gene sequence: CDR1 LGHNA, CDR2 YNFKEQ. CDR3 sequence reads: CASSQAGITYEQYF.

V is TRBV7-3 and J is TRBJ1-1. This CDR3 contains 13 residues. Per germline, CDR1 SGHTA and CDR2 FQGTGA. The CDR3 protein is CASSLSWGTEAFF. The variable domain in full, completed from reference TRBV7-3 and TRBJ1-1, reads GAGVSQTPSNKVTEKGKYVELRCDPISGHTALYWYRQSLGQGPEFLIYFQGTGAADDSGLPNDRFFAVRPEGSVSTLKIQRTERGDSAVYLCASSLSWGTEAFFGQGTRLTVV.